A single sample is the source of the 12 T cell receptor beta chains below, sequenced in a study of beta chain features in type 1 diabetes. The investigators reverse transcribed all of the isolated RNA, so they sequenced expressed TCRB transcripts. Produced via immunoSEQ multiplex PCR; TCRdb's table is partial and in-frame only. Of hundreds of thousands of clones detected, approximately 14% appear once; the ten largest clones hold about 6.6%. Sequenced input: central memory CD4+ T cells from blood. The receptor source for this set is a man under 40 in good health.

The sample holds many counts of this clone. The genes are TRBV9 and TRBJ2-3; weak D call: TRBD2 (6 bases). Germline-derived CDR1 and CDR2 are SGDLS and YYNGEE. The V gene lost 0 bases and the J gene lost 3 bases, with 11 bases spanning the gap. The CDR3 consists of 15 residues. As DNA, the CDR3 is TGTGCCAGCAGCGTAGGGGGACTTATGACAGATACGCAGTATTTT. Residues: CASSVGGLMTDTQYF.

The chain employs TRBV6-5 and TRBJ1-4, with D uncertain. Trimming left V 6 bases short and J 8 bases short, with 10 bases between. CDR1 and CDR2 (germline): MNHEY, SVGAGI. CDR3 length equals 12 residues. For the CDR3, the DNA is TGTGCCAGCAGCCTTAATGGAGAAAAACTGTTTTTT. This codes for CASSLNGEKLFF.

The rearrangement uses TRBV19 and TRBJ1-4, with 9 bases lining up with TRBD1. V lost 1 base and J lost 5; bases outside the gene matches: 2. Germline V gene sequence: CDR1 LNHDA, CDR2 SQIVND (reference sequence). The CDR3 extends over 15 amino acids. CDR3 region: CASSIGGTGNEKLFF. DNA of the CDR3: TGTGCCAGTAGTATAGGCGGGACAGGGAATGAAAAACTGTTTTTT.

This clone came up a few times. The chain combines TRBV5-1 with TRBJ1-2; D is ambiguous. This CDR3 comprises 13 residues. Germline assignment: CDR1 SGHRS and CDR2 YFSETQ. V was clipped by 0 bases and J by 8 bases, with 11 bases between them. The CDR3 DNA sequence: TGCGCCAGCAGCTTGGACAATCTAAGGGGCTACACCTTC. It is translated as CASSLDNLRGYTF.

This clone was observed a few times. The J gene is TRBJ1-2, the V gene TRBV6-5; perhaps TRBD1 as D (5 bases). V lost 6 bases, J lost 5 bases, and 13 bases lay in between. The V gene's germline CDR1 is MNHEY and CDR2 SVGAGI. This CDR3 is built from 13 residues. CDR3 residues: CASSRDGEYGYTF. The CDR3 region has the DNA TGTGCCAGCAGCCGGGACGGGGAATATGGCTACACCTTC.

J is TRBJ2-7 and V is TRBV5-1; tentative D call: TRBD1 (5 bases). V shed 4 bases and J shed 0 bases, with 17 bases lying between them. This CDR3 has 16 amino acids. Per the germline V gene, CDR1 is SGHRS and CDR2 is YFSETQ. The CDR3 region is CASSPGVGRVSYEQYF. In DNA form, the CDR3 reads TGCGCCAGCAGCCCTGGGGTGGGGCGCGTCTCCTACGAGCAGTACTTC.

This clone was detected a few times. The genes are TRBV5-4 and TRBJ2-5; D might be TRBD1 (5 bases). The CDR3 sequence is 15 residues long. Trimming removed 5 bases from V and 3 bases from J, with 17 bases in between. From germline, CDR1 is SGHNT and CDR2 YYREEE (reference sequence). The CDR3 DNA reads as TGTGCCAGCAGAGTAAACCCCGTAGGGGAAGAGACCCAGTACTTC. This codes for CASRVNPVGEETQYF.

This clone was counted between two and nine times. V gene TRBV7-9 combines with J gene TRBJ2-7; D ambiguous. V dropped 11 bases and J dropped 0 bases, with 17 bases sitting between them. The germline gives CDR1 SEHNR, CDR2 FQNEAQ (reference sequence). The CDR3 consists of 14 residues. DNA for the CDR3: TGTGCCGTTGCTAGTAATGTTCTCTCCTACGAGCAGTACTTC. Its protein product is CAVASNVLSYEQYF.

The V call is TRBV19, the J call TRBJ1-1; 9 bases agree with TRBD1. The germline V gene encodes CDR1 LNHDA and CDR2 SQIVND (reference sequence). With 2 bases clipped from V and 1 base from J, the junction kept 2 bases outside the gene matches. This CDR3 is 15 amino acids long. The DNA of the CDR3 is TGTGCCAGTAGTATATACAGGGGGCGGAACACTGAAGCTTTCTTT. Its protein is CASSIYRGRNTEAFF.

This clone was recorded many times. The chain is built from TRBV7-6 and TRBJ2-7; D is uncertain. Per the germline V gene, CDR1 is SGHVS and CDR2 is FNYEAQ. The CDR3 loop spans 13 amino acids. V was shortened by 4 bases and J by 6 bases, with 13 bases between the two germline ends. CDR3 nucleotides: TGTGCCAGCAGCTCCGCGGCACCCTCCGAGCAGTACTTC. This codes for CASSSAAPSEQYF. Full variable domain (remainder filled in from reference TRBV7-6 and TRBJ2-7): GAGVSQSPRYKVTKRGQDVALRCDPISGHVSLYWYRQALGQGPEFLTYFNYEAQQDKSGLPNDRFSAERPEGSISTLTIQRTEQRDSAMYRCASSSAAPSEQYFGPGTRLTVT.

In this sample, this clone turned up many times. The J gene is TRBJ1-3, the V gene TRBV18, with 8 nucleotides matching TRBD1. CDR3 length: 16 amino acids. The trim removed 2 bases at V and 4 bases at J, leaving 7 bases unmatched. Germline CDR1 is KGHSH and CDR2 is LQKENI. The CDR3 DNA reads TGTGCCAGCTCACCAAGGGACAGGACCAGAGGAAACACCATATATTTT. It specifies CASSPRDRTRGNTIYF.

The CDR3 loop reads CASSVRTGYTF. CDR3 bases: TGTGCCAGCAGCGTCCGAACTGGCTACACCTTC. This sequence joins TRBV7-2 and TRBJ1-2; the D is unclear. This CDR3 region has 11 residues. Germline loops: CDR1 SGHTA, CDR2 FQGNSA. Trimming took 5 bases from V and 7 from J, leaving 8 bases between them. The whole variable domain, remainder taken from reference TRBV7-2 and TRBJ1-2, is GAGVSQSPSNKVTEKGKDVELRCDPISGHTALYWYRQSLGQGLEFLIYFQGNSAPDKSGLPSDRFSAERTGGSVSTLTIQRTQQEDSAVYLCASSVRTGYTFGSGTRLTVV.